Described below is a single TCR beta chain sequence and its context. This record comes from a study of blood T cell repertoires in COVID-19. TCRdb's copy holds only in-frame clones and misses some; the assay was immunoSEQ multiplex PCR. This sample has 250,000 or so clones, with around nine tenths found just once. With 7 bases removed from V and 7 bases from J, the gap between germline ends came to 14 bases. Germline V gene data show CDR1 as LNHDA and CDR2 as SQIVND (reference sequence). The CDR3 covers 12 residues. J is TRBJ2-7 and V is TRBV19; weak D call: TRBD1 (7 bases). The sample taken for sequencing was peripheral blood. The sequence was obtained from a woman aged 55-70 years with COVID-19, enrolled during active disease. The CDR3 sequence: CASKAGGLEQYF. The CDR3 coding sequence is TGTGCCAGTAAAGCAGGGGGGCTTGAGCAGTACTTC. The whole variable domain, filled in from reference TRBV19 and TRBJ2-7, reads DGGITQSPKYLFRKEGQNVTLSCEQNLNHDAMYWYRQDPGQGLRLIYYSQIVNDFQKGDIAEGYSVSREKKESFPLTVTSAQKNPTAFYLCASKAGGLEQYFGPGTRLTVT.